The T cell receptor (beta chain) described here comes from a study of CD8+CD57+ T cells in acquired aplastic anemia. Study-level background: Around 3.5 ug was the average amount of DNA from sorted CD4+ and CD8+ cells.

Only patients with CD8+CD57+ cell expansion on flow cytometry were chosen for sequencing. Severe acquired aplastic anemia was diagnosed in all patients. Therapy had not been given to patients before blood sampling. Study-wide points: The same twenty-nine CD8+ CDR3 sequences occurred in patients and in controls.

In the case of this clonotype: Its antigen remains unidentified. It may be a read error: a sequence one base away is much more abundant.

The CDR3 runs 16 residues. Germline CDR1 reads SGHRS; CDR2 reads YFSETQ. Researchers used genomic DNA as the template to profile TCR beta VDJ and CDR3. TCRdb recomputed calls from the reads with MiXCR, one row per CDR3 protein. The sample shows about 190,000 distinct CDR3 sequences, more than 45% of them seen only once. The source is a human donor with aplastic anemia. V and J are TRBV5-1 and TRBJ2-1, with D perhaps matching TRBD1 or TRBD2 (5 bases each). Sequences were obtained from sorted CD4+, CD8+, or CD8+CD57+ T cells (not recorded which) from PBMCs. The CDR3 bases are TGCGCCAGCAGCTTGGGGGACCACGGGTTGGGGAATGGGCAGTTCTTC. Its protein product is CASSLGDHGLGNGQFF.